This T cell receptor (beta chain) stems from a study of cytomegalovirus exposure and HLA in healthy donors. About the study: For the approximately 390 genotyped donors, approximately 83% fell within the Caucasian-associated ancestry cluster. General study findings and limits: Immune exposure information available was restricted to CMV serostatus. Versus the approximately 700-donor mean, an Asian-associated ancestry cluster reportedly showed fewer N-insertions in a later analysis. Exclusion applied to some V segments, including TRBV6-2 and TRBV6-3, as they were indistinguishable.

As for this clone: Its antigen remains unidentified.

PCR involved 60 Vbeta and 13 Jbeta primers. The protocol was immunoSEQ multiplex PCR, while the TCRdb copy is restricted to in-frame clones and leaves out a portion. The sample yields tens of thousands of clones, 65% to 70% seen once. This CDR3 region has 16 residues. Looked up from germline, CDR1 is MGHRA and CDR2 is YSYEKL. Losses at the gene ends were 1 base for V and 8 bases for J; bases not matched to a gene: 9. This clonotype was sampled from a male donor in good health and CMV-seropositive. V and J are TRBV4-1 and TRBJ1-4; TRBD1 matches at 8 bases. The specimen sequenced was PBMCs. CDR3 in amino acids: CASSQGYRGNREKLFF. As DNA, the CDR3 is TGCGCCAGCAGCCAAGGATACAGGGGGAATAGGGAAAAACTGTTTTTT.